This T cell receptor beta chain comes out of a study of cytomegalovirus exposure and HLA in healthy donors. About the research overall: There were 70 million to 95 million unique TCRs (from HLA-typed donors) in an early data release. The study, taken as a whole, reports: A later analysis found common viral pathogens apparently linked to several of the most significant clusters. The HLA-A and HLA-B alleles of most subjects were reportedly predicted accurately from TCR beta sequences.

As to this clone: Antigen unknown.

PCR involved 60 Vbeta and 13 Jbeta primers. TCRdb keeps only in-frame clones here, not all; method: immunoSEQ multiplex PCR. This sample yields approximately 170,000 clones, of which 83% are seen a single time; 4.1% belongs to the top ten. Germline loops: CDR1 SGHDN, CDR2 FVKESK. The CDR3 loop spans 15 amino acids. The V gene end was trimmed by 3 bases and the J gene end by 3 bases; junction bases not matched to a gene: 5. Sequences were obtained from PBMCs. This sequence joins TRBV14 and TRBJ2-5; 9 bases fit TRBD1. This TCR derives from a man aged 45-60 years in good health and CMV-seropositive. The CDR3 nucleotides read TGTGCCAGCAGCCATTGGGACAGGGCGAAAGAGACCCAGTACTTC. Translated, it gives CASSHWDRAKETQYF.